The rows below give T cell receptor beta chains drawn from one sample of a study of Ad26.COV2.S vaccination and SARS-CoV-2 variants. Method: immunoSEQ multiplex PCR; TCRdb's copy keeps in-frame clones and lacks some. The table records about half a million clones, roughly nine tenths of them present only once. Here the sequenced sample was peripheral blood, taken in a trial of Ad26.COV2.S vaccine versus placebo. The receptor source for this set is a person aged 18-60 years who received the Ad26.COV2.S COVID-19 vaccine or a placebo. Both conserved end residues are part of each CDR3.

V gene,CDR3 protein
TRBV6-2/TRBV6-3,CASSFLALSSTDTQYF
TRBV29-1,CSARTPAVPEAFF
TRBV27,CATRPGDPYNSPLHF
TRBV6-5,CASSLDRGSEQFF
TRBV6-5,CASSYLNSPLHF
TRBV27,CASSLRGTSGSGEQYF
TRBV18,CASSPEGVGNYGYTF
TRBV19,CASLEGYGRYTF
TRBV9,CASSPATDTQYF
TRBV7-9,CASSLDSPREAFF
TRBV7-6,CASSPTLTSIGSPLHF
TRBV5-1,CASSLIGAGTYEQYF
TRBV5-8,CASSPAGLAGGETQYF
TRBV28,CASSLRGEGLSQPQHF
TRBV5-4,CASSLEGGNSPLHF
TRBV6-2/TRBV6-3,CASSTGGAVRDQPQHF
TRBV28,CASSYTTGELFF
TRBV6-2/TRBV6-3,CASSYSGRVGTEAFF